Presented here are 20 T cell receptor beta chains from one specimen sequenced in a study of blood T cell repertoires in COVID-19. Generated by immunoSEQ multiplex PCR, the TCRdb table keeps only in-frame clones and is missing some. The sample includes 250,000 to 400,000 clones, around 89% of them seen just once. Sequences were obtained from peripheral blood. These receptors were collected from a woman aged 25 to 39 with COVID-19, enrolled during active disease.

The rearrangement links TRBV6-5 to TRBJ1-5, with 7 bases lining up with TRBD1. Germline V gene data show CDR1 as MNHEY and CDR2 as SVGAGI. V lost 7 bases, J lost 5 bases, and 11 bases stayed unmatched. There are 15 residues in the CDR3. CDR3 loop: CASISGYRGYQPQHF. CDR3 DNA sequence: TGTGCCAGCATTTCCGGATACAGGGGTTATCAGCCCCAGCATTTT.

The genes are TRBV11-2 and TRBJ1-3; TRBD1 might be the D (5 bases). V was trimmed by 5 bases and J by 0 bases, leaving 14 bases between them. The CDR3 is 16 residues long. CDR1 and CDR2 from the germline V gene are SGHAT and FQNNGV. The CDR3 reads CASSRLAGLSGNTIYF. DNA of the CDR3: TGTGCCAGCAGCCGTTTGGCGGGGCTCTCTGGAAACACCATATATTTT.

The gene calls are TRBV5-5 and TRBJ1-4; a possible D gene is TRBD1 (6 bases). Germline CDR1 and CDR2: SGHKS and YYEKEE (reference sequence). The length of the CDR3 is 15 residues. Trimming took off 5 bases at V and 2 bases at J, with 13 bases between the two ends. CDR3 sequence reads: CASRQHRETNEKLFF. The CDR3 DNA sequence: TGTGCCAGCAGACAACACAGGGAGACTAATGAAAAACTGTTTTTT.

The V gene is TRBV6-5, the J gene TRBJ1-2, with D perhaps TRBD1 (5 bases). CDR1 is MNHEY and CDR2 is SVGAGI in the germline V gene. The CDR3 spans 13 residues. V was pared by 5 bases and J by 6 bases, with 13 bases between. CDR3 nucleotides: TGTGCCAGCAGTATTCAGGGATGGGATGGCTACACCTTC. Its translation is CASSIQGWDGYTF.

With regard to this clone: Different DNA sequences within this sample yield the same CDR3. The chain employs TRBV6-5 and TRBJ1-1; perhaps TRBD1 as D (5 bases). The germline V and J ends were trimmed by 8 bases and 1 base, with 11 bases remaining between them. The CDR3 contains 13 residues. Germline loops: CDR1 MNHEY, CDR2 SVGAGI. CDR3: CASGRGANTEAFF. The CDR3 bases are TGTGCCAGCGGGCGCGGGGCGAACACTGAAGCTTTCTTT.

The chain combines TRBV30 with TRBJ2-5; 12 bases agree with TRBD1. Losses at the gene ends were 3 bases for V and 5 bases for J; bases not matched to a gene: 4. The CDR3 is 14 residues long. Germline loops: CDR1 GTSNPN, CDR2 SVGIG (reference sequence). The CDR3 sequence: CAWRGQGASETQYF. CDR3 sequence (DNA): TGTGCCTGGAGGGGACAGGGGGCTTCGGAGACCCAGTACTTC. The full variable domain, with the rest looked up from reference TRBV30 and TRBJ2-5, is SQTIHQWPATLVQPVGSPLSLECTVEGTSNPNLYWYRQAAGRGLQLLFYSVGIGQISSEVPQNLSASRPQDRQFILSSKKLLLSDSGFYLCAWRGQGASETQYFGPGTRLLVL.

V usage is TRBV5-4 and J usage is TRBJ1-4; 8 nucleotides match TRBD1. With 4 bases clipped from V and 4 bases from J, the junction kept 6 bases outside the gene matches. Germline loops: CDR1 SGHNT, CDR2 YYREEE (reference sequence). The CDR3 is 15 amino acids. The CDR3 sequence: CASSRGTGNNEKLFF. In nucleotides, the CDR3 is TGTGCCAGCAGCCGCGGGACAGGAAATAATGAAAAACTGTTTTTT.

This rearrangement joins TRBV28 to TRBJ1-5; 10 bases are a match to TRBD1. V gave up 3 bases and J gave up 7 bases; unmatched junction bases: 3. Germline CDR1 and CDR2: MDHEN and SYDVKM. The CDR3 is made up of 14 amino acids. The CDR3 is CASSLGQGIQPQHF. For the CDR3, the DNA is TGTGCCAGCAGTTTGGGACAGGGGATACAGCCCCAGCATTTT.

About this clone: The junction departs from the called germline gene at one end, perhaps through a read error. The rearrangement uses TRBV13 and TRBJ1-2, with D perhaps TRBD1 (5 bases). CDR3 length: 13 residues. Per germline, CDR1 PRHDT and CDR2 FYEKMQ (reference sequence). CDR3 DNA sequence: TGTGCCAGCAGCTTAGGTAGGGGCAGGCCCGAGTCCTTC. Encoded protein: CASSLGRGRPESF.

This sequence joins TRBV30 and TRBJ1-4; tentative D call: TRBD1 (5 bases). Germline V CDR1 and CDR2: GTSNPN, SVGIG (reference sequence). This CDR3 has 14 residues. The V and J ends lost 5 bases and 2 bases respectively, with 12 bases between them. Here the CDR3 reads CAWAPGGTNEKLFF. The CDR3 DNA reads TGTGCCTGGGCGCCTGGGGGGACTAATGAAAAACTGTTTTTT.

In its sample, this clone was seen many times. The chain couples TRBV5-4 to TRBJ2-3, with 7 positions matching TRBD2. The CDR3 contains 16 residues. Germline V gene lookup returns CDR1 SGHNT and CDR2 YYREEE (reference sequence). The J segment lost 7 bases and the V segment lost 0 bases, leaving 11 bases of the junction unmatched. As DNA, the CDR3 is TGTGCCAGCAGCTTGGCGGGGCGCGGGGGAGGGAATACGCAGTATTTT. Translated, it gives CASSLAGRGGGNTQYF.

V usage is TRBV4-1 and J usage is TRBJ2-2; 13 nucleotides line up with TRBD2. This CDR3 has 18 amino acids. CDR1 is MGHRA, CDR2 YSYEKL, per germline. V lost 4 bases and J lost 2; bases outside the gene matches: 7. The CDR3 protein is CASSLRLAGGINTGELFF. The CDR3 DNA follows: TGCGCCAGCAGCCTGCGACTAGCGGGGGGAATCAACACCGGGGAGCTGTTTTTT.

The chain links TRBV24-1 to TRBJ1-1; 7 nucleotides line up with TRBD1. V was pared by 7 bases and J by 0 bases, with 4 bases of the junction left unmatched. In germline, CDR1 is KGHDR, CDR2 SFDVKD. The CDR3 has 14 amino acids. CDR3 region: CATRATGLNTEAFF. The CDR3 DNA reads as TGTGCCACCAGAGCGACAGGGTTGAACACTGAAGCTTTCTTT.

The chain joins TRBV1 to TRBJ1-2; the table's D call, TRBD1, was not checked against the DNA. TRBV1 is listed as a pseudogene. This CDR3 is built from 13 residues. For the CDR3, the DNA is TGCACCAGCAGCCCTGACCAGGGGAATGGCTACACCTTC. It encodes CTSSPDQGNGYTF.

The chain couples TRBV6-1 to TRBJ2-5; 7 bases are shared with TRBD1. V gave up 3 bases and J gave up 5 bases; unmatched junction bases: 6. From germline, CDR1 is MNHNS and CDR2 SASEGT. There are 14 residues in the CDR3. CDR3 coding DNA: TGTGCCAGCAGTGAGAACAGGGGCGGGGAGACCCAGTACTTC. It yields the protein CASSENRGGETQYF.

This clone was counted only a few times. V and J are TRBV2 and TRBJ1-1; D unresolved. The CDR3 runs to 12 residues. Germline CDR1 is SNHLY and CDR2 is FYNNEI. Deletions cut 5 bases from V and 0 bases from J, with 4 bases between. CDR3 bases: TGTGCCAGCAGTTTAGTGAACACTGAAGCTTTCTTT. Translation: CASSLVNTEAFF.

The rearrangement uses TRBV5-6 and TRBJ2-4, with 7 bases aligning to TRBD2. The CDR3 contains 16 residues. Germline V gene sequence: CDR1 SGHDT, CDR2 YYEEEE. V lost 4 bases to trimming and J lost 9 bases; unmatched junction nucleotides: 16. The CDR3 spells CASSQAGLPRVGIQYF. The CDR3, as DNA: TGTGCCAGCAGCCAAGCGGGACTCCCCAGGGTAGGCATTCAGTACTTC.

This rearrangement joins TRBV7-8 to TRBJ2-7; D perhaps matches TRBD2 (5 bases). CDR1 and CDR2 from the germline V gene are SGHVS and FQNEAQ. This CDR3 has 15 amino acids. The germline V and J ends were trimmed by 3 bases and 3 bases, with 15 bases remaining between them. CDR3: CASSLRRVAYYEQYF. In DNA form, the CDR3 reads TGTGCCAGCAGCTTGAGGCGGGTGGCCTACTACGAGCAGTACTTC.

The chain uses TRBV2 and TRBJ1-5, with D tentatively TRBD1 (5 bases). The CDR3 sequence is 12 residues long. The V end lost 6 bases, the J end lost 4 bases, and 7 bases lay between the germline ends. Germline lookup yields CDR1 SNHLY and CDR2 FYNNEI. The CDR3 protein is CASSRQNQPQHF. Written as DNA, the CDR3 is TGTGCCAGCAGCCGACAGAATCAGCCCCAGCATTTT.

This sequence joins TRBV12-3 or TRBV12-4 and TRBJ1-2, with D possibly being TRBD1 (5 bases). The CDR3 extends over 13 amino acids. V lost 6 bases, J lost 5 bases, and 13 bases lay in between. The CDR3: CASSPGGVYGYTF. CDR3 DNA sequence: TGTGCCAGCAGCCCGGGGGGGGTATATGGCTACACCTTC.